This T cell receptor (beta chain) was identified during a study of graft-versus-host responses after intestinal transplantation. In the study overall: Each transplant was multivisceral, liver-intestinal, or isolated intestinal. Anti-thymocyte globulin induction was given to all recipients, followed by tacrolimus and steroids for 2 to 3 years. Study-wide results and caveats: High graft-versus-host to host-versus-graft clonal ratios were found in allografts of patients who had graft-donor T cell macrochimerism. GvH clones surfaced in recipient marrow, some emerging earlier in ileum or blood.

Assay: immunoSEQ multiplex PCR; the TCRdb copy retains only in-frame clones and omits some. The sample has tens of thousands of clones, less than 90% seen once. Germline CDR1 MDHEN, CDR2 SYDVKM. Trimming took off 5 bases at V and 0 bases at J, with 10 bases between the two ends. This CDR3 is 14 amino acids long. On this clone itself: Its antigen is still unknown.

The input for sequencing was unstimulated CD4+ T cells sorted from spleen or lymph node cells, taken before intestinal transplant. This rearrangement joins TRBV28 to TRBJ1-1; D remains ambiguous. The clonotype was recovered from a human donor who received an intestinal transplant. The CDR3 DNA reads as TGTGCCAGCAGTCCCCAAAACATGAACACTGAAGCTTTCTTT. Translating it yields CASSPQNMNTEAFF.